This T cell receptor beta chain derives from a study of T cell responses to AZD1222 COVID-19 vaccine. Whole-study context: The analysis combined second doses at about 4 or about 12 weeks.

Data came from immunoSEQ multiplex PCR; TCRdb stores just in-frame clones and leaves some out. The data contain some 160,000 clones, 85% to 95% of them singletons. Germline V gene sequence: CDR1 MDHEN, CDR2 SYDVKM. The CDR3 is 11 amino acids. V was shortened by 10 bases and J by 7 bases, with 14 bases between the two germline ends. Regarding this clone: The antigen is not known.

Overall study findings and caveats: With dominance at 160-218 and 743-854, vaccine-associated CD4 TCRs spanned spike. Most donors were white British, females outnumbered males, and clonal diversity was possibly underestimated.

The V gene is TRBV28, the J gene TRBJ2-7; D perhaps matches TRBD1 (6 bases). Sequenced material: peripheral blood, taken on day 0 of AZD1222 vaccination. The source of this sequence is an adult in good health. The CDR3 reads CAIQGKREQYF. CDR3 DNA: TGTGCCATACAGGGTAAAAGGGAGCAGTACTTC.